Below, 32 T cell receptor beta chains from the same sample are listed, as sequenced in a study of CD8 T cells in ankylosing spondylitis. Each CDR3 protein is one row after TCRdb ran MiXCR on the 5' RACE reads. The data hold about 180,000 distinct CDR3 sequences, with around a tenth observed a single time. Sequenced material: blood, either unsorted or a sorted T cell fraction (not recorded which). Receptors originate from a female donor with ankylosing spondylitis or in good health (not recorded which).

This clonotype was found many times. CDR3 protein: CASSYSGSYEQYF. The CDR3, as DNA: TGTGCCAGCAGTTACTCTGGCTCCTACGAGCAGTACTTC. The chain carries TRBV6-2 or TRBV6-3 and TRBJ2-7; unclear D gene. The CDR3 extends over 13 amino acids. Germline V gene data show CDR1 as MNHEY and CDR2 as SVGEGT. Trimming removed 0 bases at V and 0 bases at J, with 3 bases between.

This clonotype occurred many times. The rearrangement joins TRBV2 to TRBJ2-5; 9 bases are a match to TRBD1. This CDR3 has 12 amino acids. The germline V gene encodes CDR1 SNHLY and CDR2 FYNNEI. V trimming: 9 bases; J trimming: 4 bases; junction bases outside the gene matches: 3. DNA for the CDR3: TGTGCCAGAACGGGACAGGGAGAGACCCAGTACTTC. Amino acid sequence: CARTGQGETQYF.

This clonotype was observed a few times. The chain combines TRBV20-1 with TRBJ1-1, with 10 bases that match TRBD1. V trimming: 5 bases; J trimming: 7 bases; junction bases outside the gene matches: 7. Germline CDR1 reads DFQATT; CDR2 reads SNEGSKA (reference sequence). This CDR3 comprises 13 residues. CDR3 sequence (DNA): TGCAGTGCTCCAAGAGGACAGGGGGATGAAGCTTTCTTT. The encoded protein is CSAPRGQGDEAFF.

This clonotype was counted many times. At one of its ends the junction is not consistent with the germline gene, which may arise from a read error. The V and J genes are TRBV27 and TRBJ2-7; maybe TRBD2 (5 bases). CDR1 and CDR2 from the germline V gene are MNHEY and SMNVEV (reference sequence). There are 13 residues in the CDR3. The DNA of the CDR3 is TGCGCCAGCAGCTTGGCCGGAGGATACGAGCAGTACTTC. Amino acids: CASSLAGGYEQYF.

This clonotype was found a few times. The rearrangement joins TRBV5-1 to TRBJ1-1; D might be TRBD1 (5 bases). Germline V gives CDR1 SGHRS, CDR2 YFSETQ. The germline V and J ends were trimmed by 2 bases and 7 bases, with 9 bases remaining between them. This CDR3 has 12 amino acids. CDR3 amino acids: CASSFRDGEAFF. The CDR3 nucleotides are TGCGCCAGCAGCTTCAGGGACGGTGAAGCTTTCTTT.

This clonotype showed up just a few times. As DNA, the CDR3 is TGTGCCAGCAGTTACGGCCCGAACAACTATGGCTACACCTTC. As protein: CASSYGPNNYGYTF. V usage is TRBV6-5 and J usage is TRBJ1-2; D is uncertain. The CDR3 is 14 residues long. Germline CDR1 reads MNHEY; CDR2 reads SVGAGI. V lost 2 bases and J 2 bases, leaving 9 bases between the germline ends.

The chain uses TRBV5-1 and TRBJ2-7; 7 nucleotides match TRBD2. Trimming removed 4 bases from V and 2 bases from J; junction bases left unmatched: 9. The CDR3 covers 15 residues. In germline, CDR1 is SGHRS, CDR2 YFSETQ. CDR3: CASSPGAAGAYEQYF. CDR3 sequence (DNA): TGCGCCAGCAGCCCCGGGGCTGCGGGAGCCTACGAGCAGTACTTC.

This clonotype was observed a few times. CDR3 residues: CATKASGAHEQYF. CDR3 in DNA: TGTGCCACCAAAGCTAGCGGGGCCCACGAGCAGTACTTC. V and J are TRBV15 and TRBJ2-7; 9 positions match TRBD2. CDR1 is LNHNV, CDR2 YYDKDF, per germline (reference sequence). The CDR3 sequence is 13 residues long. The ends lost 7 bases at V and 5 bases at J; junction bases unmatched: 6.

V and J are TRBV4-3 and TRBJ1-5; D is unclear. The V gene's germline CDR1 is LGHNA and CDR2 YSLEER. Trimming took 2 bases from V and 6 from J, leaving 8 bases between them. CDR3 length: 13 residues. The chain's CDR3 is CASSQRQFQPQHF. As DNA, the CDR3 is TGCGCCAGCAGCCAAAGACAATTTCAGCCCCAGCATTTT.

The chain recombines TRBV5-5 with TRBJ2-7; unclear D gene. The CDR3 extends over 13 amino acids. Looked up from germline, CDR1 is SGHKS and CDR2 is YYEKEE (reference sequence). The V end lost 0 bases, the J end lost 7 bases, and 11 bases lay between the germline ends. The CDR3 loop is CASSLATWGEQYF. Here the CDR3 DNA reads TGTGCCAGCAGCTTGGCCACGTGGGGTGAGCAGTACTTC.

This clonotype has at least ten counts. The V and J genes are TRBV5-1 and TRBJ1-1, with a possible D match to TRBD1 (5 bases). Trimming stripped 0 bases from V and 0 bases from J, with 6 bases between. CDR1 SGHRS and CDR2 YFSETQ come from the germline V gene. This CDR3 spans 14 amino acids. The CDR3 DNA reads TGCGCCAGCAGCTTGGACAGGTTGAACACTGAAGCTTTCTTT. The encoded protein is CASSLDRLNTEAFF.

This chain joins TRBV12-3 or TRBV12-4 and TRBJ2-6; D gene unclear. CDR3 length: 11 residues. V lost 6 bases and J 12 bases, leaving 9 bases between the germline ends. The CDR3 coding sequence is TGTGCCAGCAGCCGCAGTGGCGTCCTGACTTTC. Translating gives CASSRSGVLTF.

This clonotype has more than one count but fewer than ten. V gene TRBV6-1 combines with J gene TRBJ1-6; 9 positions match TRBD1. V trimming: 4 bases; J trimming: 7 bases; junction bases outside the gene matches: 8. CDR3 length: 16 residues. Germline CDR1 and CDR2: MNHNS and SASEGT. CDR3 coding DNA: TGTGCCAGCAGTGCGACAGGGGGAATTTGGAATTCACCCCTCCACTTT. It is translated as CASSATGGIWNSPLHF.

This clonotype has only a few counts. The V gene is TRBV28, the J gene TRBJ1-2; D is perhaps TRBD1 (6 bases). The CDR3 runs to 13 residues. Germline values: CDR1 MDHEN, CDR2 SYDVKM. V was cut by 5 bases and J by 8 bases, with 15 bases left in between. CDR3 protein: CASSTVRGFGYTF. The CDR3 DNA follows: TGTGCCAGCAGTACCGTCAGGGGATTCGGCTACACCTTC.

This clonotype was observed at least ten times. The chain combines TRBV25-1 with TRBJ2-2; 11 bases align to TRBD2. Germline CDR1 and CDR2: MGHDK and SYGVNS. This CDR3 has 19 amino acids. The V gene end was trimmed by 2 bases and the J gene end by 2 bases; junction bases not matched to a gene: 10. CDR3 in DNA: TGTGCCAGCAGTGAAATTACTAGCGGGAGTAGGGATAACACCGGGGAGCTGTTTTTT. It encodes CASSEITSGSRDNTGELFF.

This clonotype was seen only a few times. V gene TRBV5-1 combines with J gene TRBJ2-7; 13 bases line up with TRBD2. The V gene's germline CDR1 is SGHRS and CDR2 YFSETQ. The CDR3 covers 17 residues. V shed 5 bases and J 2 bases; nucleotides not matched to a gene: 10. In nucleotides, the CDR3 is TGCGCCAGCAGGACCCTTCCCGGGACTAGCGGGACCTACGAGCAGTACTTC. Residues: CASRTLPGTSGTYEQYF.

The chain uses TRBV19 and TRBJ2-7, with 9 bases matching TRBD1. Germline CDR1 LNHDA, CDR2 SQIVND (reference sequence). The CDR3 is 14 residues long. V trimming: 5 bases; J trimming: 4 bases; junction bases outside the gene matches: 6. This CDR3 reads CASSFTGGGYEQYF. DNA for the CDR3: TGTGCCAGTAGTTTTACAGGGGGCGGATACGAGCAGTACTTC.

The table lists this clonotype with a few counts. V gene TRBV6-5 combines with J gene TRBJ2-1; no definite D call. Trimming cost V 2 bases and J 2 bases, with 16 bases left between them. Germline V lookup: CDR1 MNHEY, CDR2 SVGAGI. The length of the CDR3 is 17 residues. CDR3 in amino acids: CASSYGLSATPYNEQFF. Here the CDR3 DNA reads TGTGCCAGCAGTTACGGTTTGTCGGCTACCCCCTACAATGAGCAGTTCTTC.

The V and J genes are TRBV6-1 and TRBJ2-3, with D uncertain. Trimming took 3 bases from V and 2 from J, leaving 6 bases between them. This CDR3 comprises 13 residues. CDR1 and CDR2 (germline): MNHNS, SASEGT. CDR3 region: CASSDYDTDTQYF. CDR3 nucleotide sequence: TGTGCCAGCAGTGATTATGACACAGATACGCAGTATTTT.

At least ten counts were recorded for this clonotype. The CDR3 DNA follows: TGTGCCAGCAGCTTAGCGCCGGACAGCCAAGAGACCCAGTACTTC. Translated, it gives CASSLAPDSQETQYF. The chain joins TRBV7-9 to TRBJ2-5; TRBD1 is a possible D gene (6 bases). V lost 0 bases to trimming and J lost 1 base, with 9 bases between them. Per germline, CDR1 SEHNR and CDR2 FQNEAQ (reference sequence). The CDR3 contains 15 residues. The full variable domain, completed using reference TRBV7-9 and TRBJ2-5, is DTGVSQNPRHKITKRGQNVTFRCDPISEHNRLYWYRQTLGQGPEFLTYFQNEAQLEKSRLLSDRFSAERPKGSFSTLEIQRTEQGDSAMYLCASSLAPDSQETQYFGPGTRLLVL.

This clonotype was seen only a few times. This chain connects TRBV6-5 to TRBJ2-1, with 8 positions matching TRBD1. J was trimmed by 3 bases and V by 5 bases; bases with no gene match: 6. This CDR3 has 15 amino acids. Germline-derived CDR1 and CDR2 are MNHEY and SVGAGI. CDR3 nucleotide sequence: TGTGCCAGCAGTCCTCCGGGACAGGTCTACAATGAGCAGTTCTTC. As protein: CASSPPGQVYNEQFF.

This chain links TRBV27 with TRBJ1-5; D is uncertain. From germline, CDR1 is MNHEY and CDR2 SMNVEV (reference sequence). V dropped 5 bases and J dropped 5 bases, with 10 bases sitting between them. The CDR3 is made up of 13 amino acids. CDR3 amino acids: CASSLGIYQPQHF. The CDR3 nucleotides read TGTGCCAGCAGTCTGGGGATTTATCAGCCCCAGCATTTT.

This clonotype was seen at least ten times. A read error may account for a junction end that differs from germline. Here the CDR3 DNA reads TGTGCCATTAGTAACGGGGAGGGCAATCAGCCCCAGCATTTT. Encoded protein: CAISNGEGNQPQHF. The V call is TRBV19, the J call TRBJ1-5; unclear D gene. The CDR3 totals 14 residues. In germline, CDR1 is LNHDA, CDR2 SQIVND (reference sequence). Variable domain in full (rest from reference TRBV19 and TRBJ1-5): DGGITQSPKYLFRKEGQNVTLSCEQNLNHDAMYWYRQDPGQGLRLIYYSQIVNDFQKGDIAEGYSVSREKKESFPLTVTSAQKNPTAFYLCAISNGEGNQPQHFGDGTRLSIL.

This clonotype has a count of ten or more. This chain connects TRBV29-1 to TRBJ2-5, with D possibly being TRBD1 (6 bases). This CDR3 region has 14 residues. Trimming shortened V by 6 bases and J by 5 bases, and 19 bases separated the two germline ends. In germline, CDR1 is SQVTM, CDR2 ANQGSEA. The CDR3 protein is CSVGASAPRETQYF. CDR3 coding DNA: TGCAGCGTGGGGGCCAGCGCCCCTCGGGAGACCCAGTACTTC.

This sequence joins TRBV24-1 and TRBJ2-1; 9 bases map to TRBD2. Germline-derived CDR1 and CDR2 are KGHDR and SFDVKD. The CDR3 extends over 16 amino acids. Trimming took 5 bases from V and 2 from J; bases not matched to a gene: 6. This CDR3 is CATSAMTSGAYNEQFF. DNA of the CDR3: TGTGCCACCAGTGCCATGACTAGCGGAGCCTACAATGAGCAGTTCTTC.

A few counts support this clonotype. J is TRBJ2-5 and V is TRBV5-1, with D possibly being TRBD1 or TRBD2 (5 bases each). The CDR3 has 13 residues. In germline, CDR1 is SGHRS, CDR2 YFSETQ. V was clipped by 7 bases and J by 4 bases, with 14 bases between them. CDR3 loop: CASSRGIRETQYF. The CDR3 DNA follows: TGCGCCAGCTCGAGGGGTATCCGAGAGACCCAGTACTTC.

The V gene is TRBV6-2 or TRBV6-3, the J gene TRBJ2-1; D is ambiguous. Germline lookup yields CDR1 MNHEY and CDR2 SVGEGT. Between the trimmed V and J ends, which lost 4 bases and 4 bases, there was a span of 14 bases. This CDR3 region has 15 residues. CDR3 amino acids: CASSSKGRLYNEQFF. CDR3 sequence (DNA): TGTGCCAGCAGTTCTAAGGGCAGATTATACAATGAGCAGTTCTTC.

The chain links TRBV20-1 to TRBJ1-2, with TRBD1 as a possible D gene (5 bases). CDR3 length equals 13 residues. Trimming shortened V by 6 bases and J by 8 bases, and 19 bases separated the two germline ends. In germline, CDR1 is DFQATT, CDR2 SNEGSKA (reference sequence). The CDR3 bases are TGCAGTGCCCCCAGGCAGGGCGAGCGCGGCTACACCTTC. Translating it yields CSAPRQGERGYTF.

Only a few counts were recorded for this clonotype. The chain is built from TRBV27 and TRBJ2-1; tentative D call: TRBD2 (5 bases). The CDR3 sequence is 16 residues long. Germline V lookup: CDR1 MNHEY, CDR2 SMNVEV (reference sequence). The V and J ends lost 0 bases and 4 bases respectively, with 13 bases between them. The CDR3 is CASSLSWSGYYNEQFF. In DNA form, the CDR3 reads TGTGCCAGCAGTTTATCCTGGAGCGGTTATTACAATGAGCAGTTCTTC.

The gene calls are TRBV9 and TRBJ2-1; D tentatively reads TRBD1 or TRBD2 (6 bases each). V shed 6 bases and J shed 5 bases, with 18 bases lying between them. The CDR3 has 15 amino acids. The germline V gene encodes CDR1 SGDLS and CDR2 YYNGEE. This CDR3 is CASTLGGRADNEQFF. CDR3 in DNA: TGTGCCAGCACATTGGGGGGCAGGGCAGACAATGAGCAGTTCTTC.

This clonotype was detected only a few times. The rearrangement uses TRBV20-1 and TRBJ1-1; D remains unclear. V gave up 0 bases and J gave up 0 bases, with 14 bases separating them. The germline V gene encodes CDR1 DFQATT and CDR2 SNEGSKA (reference sequence). The CDR3 extends over 16 amino acids. This CDR3 is CSARDLGKEMNTEAFF. In DNA form, the CDR3 reads TGCAGTGCTAGAGATCTTGGGAAAGAGATGAACACTGAAGCTTTCTTT.

This clonotype was detected ten times or more. The gene calls are TRBV25-1 and TRBJ2-1, with a weak D call TRBD2 (5 bases). Germline loops: CDR1 MGHDK, CDR2 SYGVNS. Trimming pared 4 bases from V and 5 bases from J, leaving 12 bases between. This CDR3 region has 14 residues. CDR3 nucleotide sequence: TGTGCCAGCAGTGGGCGGGCCGTCCACAATGAGCAGTTCTTC. Translation gives CASSGRAVHNEQFF.